These T cell receptor beta chains were read from a single sample in a study of response to subunit inactivated influenza vaccine. TCRdb passed the RT-PCR reads through MiXCR, listing each CDR3 protein once. Of roughly 650,000 distinct CDR3 sequences listed, 13% to 15% were seen once; the top ten hold less than 8.5%. The material sequenced was PBMCs from blood, taken less than 15 days before vaccination. These receptors were taken from a man in his fifties who received an inactivated influenza vaccine. Each CDR3 is given with its conserved first and last residue. The D gene is left open where the match is weak. The listing skips clone size in some rows; elsewhere it reads once, few, many or a size class.

TRBJ1-1,-,TRBV18,-,CASSSLLGPEAFF,TGTGCCAGCTCATCATTGCTGGGCCCTGAAGCTTTCTTT
TRBJ2-7,-,TRBV7-6,-,CASSPRGQGSYEQYF,TGTGCCAGCAGCCCCCGGGGACAAGGCTCCTACGAGCAGTACTTC
TRBJ2-1,-,TRBV7-6,-,CASSLGPDNEQFF,TGTGCCAGCAGCTTAGGACCTGACAATGAGCAGTTCTTC
TRBJ2-1,-,TRBV6-1,few,CASSLGLGSNEQFF,TGTGCCAGCAGCCTGGGACTTGGTTCGAATGAGCAGTTCTTC
TRBJ2-6,-,TRBV7-2,few,CASSSPVAGANVLTF,TGTGCCAGCAGCTCACCCGTTGCTGGGGCCAACGTCCTGACTTTC
TRBJ2-7,-,TRBV24-1,-,CATSDLLTDEQYF,TGTGCCACCAGTGATCTCCTCACCGACGAGCAGTACTTC
TRBJ2-3,-,TRBV28,-,CASITAGLSTDTQYF,TGTGCCAGCATCACCGCGGGACTTAGCACAGATACGCAGTATTTT
TRBJ2-7,TRBD2,TRBV7-2,few,CASSGGTSGFYEQYF,TGTGCCAGCAGCGGGGGGACTAGCGGATTTTACGAGCAGTACTTC
TRBJ1-5,-,TRBV5-1,-,CASSLVGGEVQPQHF,TGCGCCAGCAGCTTGGTCGGGGGAGAGGTTCAGCCCCAGCATTTT
TRBJ2-5,-,TRBV5-1,few,CASSAPGPSETQYF,TGCGCCAGCAGCGCACCCGGGCCCTCTGAGACCCAGTACTTC
TRBJ1-2,TRBD1,TRBV24-1,-,CATSDLDRGFGYTF,TGTGCCACCAGTGATTTAGACAGGGGGTTCGGCTACACCTTC
TRBJ2-7,TRBD2,TRBV29-1,-,CSVESRLAGGEQYF,TGCAGCGTTGAGTCGAGGTTAGCGGGAGGCGAGCAGTACTTC
TRBJ2-1,TRBD2,TRBV2,-,CASSAPGLQKQFF,TGTGCCAGCAGTGCCCCGGGACTACAGAAGCAGTTCTTC
TRBJ1-2,-,TRBV5-1,once,CASSKTGKGGYTF,TGCGCCAGCAGCAAGACAGGCAAGGGGGGCTACACCTTC
TRBJ1-2,-,TRBV7-2,-,CASSLFDRVYGYTF,TGTGCCAGCAGCTTATTCGACAGAGTTTATGGCTACACCTTC
TRBJ1-1,TRBD1,TRBV7-9,few,CASSLPGTGLDTEAFF,TGTGCCAGCAGCTTACCCGGGACAGGGCTTGACACTGAAGCTTTCTTT
TRBJ1-6,-,TRBV12-3/TRBV12-4,few,CASSADIGNSPLHF,TGTGCCAGCAGTGCGGACATCGGCAATTCACCCCTCCACTTT
TRBJ2-2,TRBD2,TRBV20-1,-,CSAQGLAGYVTGELFF,TGCAGTGCCCAGGGACTAGCGGGATATGTCACCGGGGAGCTGTTTTTT
TRBJ2-7,-,TRBV29-1,-,CSVDISFEQYF,TGCAGCGTGGACATCTCCTTCGAGCAGTACTTC
TRBJ2-1,TRBD2,TRBV20-1,-,CSARGLAGLYPQLF,TGCAGTGCTAGGGGACTAGCGGGGTTGTACCCCCAACTCTTC
TRBJ1-1,TRBD1,TRBV6-5,-,CASSYSYRAGTAYEAFF,TGTGCCAGCAGTTACTCCTATAGGGCCGGGACAGCTTATGAAGCTTTCTTT
TRBJ2-2,TRBD1,TRBV28,-,CASSDGTGSGELFF,TGTGCCAGCAGTGATGGGACAGGATCCGGGGAGCTGTTTTTT
TRBJ2-4,TRBD1,TRBV6-1,-,CASSELYWTGAASAKNIQYF,TGTGCCAGCAGTGAATTGTATTGGACAGGGGCCGCCTCAGCCAAAAACATTCAGTACTTC
TRBJ2-1,TRBD2,TRBV7-6,-,CASSYNLAGRYNEQFF,TGTGCCAGCAGCTATAACCTAGCGGGACGATACAATGAGCAGTTCTTC
TRBJ2-1,-,TRBV5-1,few,CASSKESGFEQFF,TGCGCCAGCAGCAAGGAGTCGGGGTTTGAGCAGTTCTTC
TRBJ1-6,-,TRBV2,-,CASSEETYNSPLHF,TGTGCCAGCAGTGAAGAGACCTATAATTCACCCCTCCACTTT
TRBJ2-7,-,TRBV5-5,-,CASSLAPGTYEQYF,TGTGCCAGCAGCTTGGCCCCGGGTACCTACGAGCAGTACTTC
TRBJ2-5,-,TRBV5-1,-,CASSLADPQETQYF,TGCGCCAGCAGCTTGGCCGACCCCCAAGAGACCCAGTACTTC
TRBJ2-3,-,TRBV20-1,few,CSAKDHRSDTQYF,TGCAGTGCGAAGGACCACAGATCTGATACGCAGTATTTT
TRBJ2-2,TRBD2,TRBV20-1,few,CSAAQGLAPGELFF,TGCAGTGCAGCACAAGGACTAGCCCCCGGGGAGCTGTTTTTT
TRBJ1-4,-,TRBV30,many,CAWNVWGEKLFF,TGTGCCTGGAACGTGTGGGGGGAAAAACTGTTTTTT
TRBJ1-2,-,TRBV14,few,CASSHRTGRDYGYTF,TGTGCCAGCAGCCATCGAACCGGGCGGGACTATGGCTACACCTTC
TRBJ2-3,TRBD1,TRBV6-2/TRBV6-3,few,CASNNIPGAGVRGQDTQYF,TGTGCCAGCAATAATATACCCGGAGCTGGGGTCAGGGGGCAAGATACGCAGTATTTT
TRBJ2-7,TRBD1,TRBV5-1,-,CASSLGTGTFYEQYF,TGCGCCAGCAGCTTAGGGACAGGGACCTTTTACGAGCAGTACTTC
TRBJ2-3,-,TRBV5-1,few,CASSGGRNTDTQYF,TGCGCCAGCAGCGGGGGGAGAAACACAGATACGCAGTATTTT
TRBJ2-3,TRBD2,TRBV5-1,many,CASSLASGRGTDTQYF,TGCGCCAGCAGCTTGGCTAGCGGGAGGGGAACAGATACGCAGTATTTT
TRBJ2-5,TRBD2,TRBV9,-,CASSPSKASGVETQYF,TGTGCCAGCAGCCCCTCAAAGGCTAGCGGGGTCGAGACCCAGTACTTC
TRBJ2-2,-,TRBV4-3,-,CASSQDLLPNTGELFF,TGCGCCAGCAGCCAAGATTTACTTCCGAACACCGGGGAGCTGTTTTTT
TRBJ1-5,TRBD1,TRBV4-2,-,CASNQGGQGAGQPQHF,TGTGCCAGCAACCAAGGGGGACAGGGGGCAGGTCAGCCCCAGCATTTT